This T cell receptor (beta chain) was sequenced in a study of blood T cell repertoires in COVID-19. Study members were between roughly 18 and 100 years old and lived in around 24 US regions. Repertoires were generated with immunoSEQ multiplex PCR, while TCRdb's copy carries only in-frame clones and drops some. The table shows 95,000 to 150,000 clones, with 84% occurring only once. V lost 2 bases and J lost 4, with 14 bases in between. Germline CDR1 SGHTA, CDR2 FQGNSA. This CDR3 is 15 amino acids long. Sequencing used PBMCs or T cells enriched from blood (not recorded which). V gene TRBV7-2 combines with J gene TRBJ1-1; D call uncertain. This sequence was found in a woman aged 25 to 39 who had recovered from COVID-19. CDR3 nucleotide sequence: TGTGCCAGCAGCTTACAAGAGACTTTGGGCACTGAAGCTTTCTTT. It specifies CASSLQETLGTEAFF.